Sequencing of this T cell receptor (beta chain) was carried out in a study of blood T cell repertoires in COVID-19. Across the study: COVID-19 samples, acute and convalescent, were from the United States, Italy and Spain.

Germline V CDR1 and CDR2: KGHSH, LQKENI. The germline V and J ends were trimmed by 3 bases and 0 bases, with 8 bases remaining between them. The CDR3 is made up of 15 amino acids. Original analysis: Researchers report that nucleated cell counts were estimated from reference gene primer amplification. Profiling relied on immunoSEQ multiplex PCR, and the TCRdb table lists in-frame clones only, not all of them. Clone size and the V and J calls come from that table; the DNA yielded D and trimming. The profile shows about 400,000 clones, 88% of them singletons. Grouping used clinical history reported by participants in a survey and questionnaire.

Sample: PBMCs or T cells enriched from blood (not recorded which). V gene TRBV18 combines with J gene TRBJ2-2; D is undetermined. The clonotype was recovered from a middle-aged woman with acute COVID-19. CDR3 amino acids: CASSPSQANTGELFF. The CDR3 nucleotides are TGTGCCAGCTCACCGTCCCAGGCGAACACCGGGGAGCTGTTTTTT.